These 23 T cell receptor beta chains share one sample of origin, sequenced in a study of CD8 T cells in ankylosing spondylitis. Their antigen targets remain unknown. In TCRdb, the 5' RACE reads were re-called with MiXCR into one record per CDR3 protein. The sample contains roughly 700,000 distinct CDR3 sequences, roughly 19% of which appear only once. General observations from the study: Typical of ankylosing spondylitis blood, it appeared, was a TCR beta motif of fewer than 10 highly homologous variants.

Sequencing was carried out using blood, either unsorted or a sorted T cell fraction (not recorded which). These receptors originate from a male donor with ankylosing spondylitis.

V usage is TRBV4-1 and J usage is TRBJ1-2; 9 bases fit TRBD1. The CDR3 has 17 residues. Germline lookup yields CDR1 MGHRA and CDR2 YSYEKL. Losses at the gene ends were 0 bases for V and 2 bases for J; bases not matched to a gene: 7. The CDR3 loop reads CASSQEPRGTGNYGYTF. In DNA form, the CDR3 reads TGCGCCAGCAGCCAAGAGCCCCGAGGGACAGGGAACTATGGCTACACCTTC.

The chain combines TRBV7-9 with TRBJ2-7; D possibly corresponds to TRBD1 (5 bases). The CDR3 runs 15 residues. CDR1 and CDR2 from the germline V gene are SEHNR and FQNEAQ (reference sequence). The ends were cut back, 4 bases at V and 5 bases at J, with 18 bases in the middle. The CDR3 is CASSSGPPTGDEQYF. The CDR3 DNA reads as TGTGCCAGCAGCTCCGGCCCCCCAACAGGTGACGAGCAGTACTTC.

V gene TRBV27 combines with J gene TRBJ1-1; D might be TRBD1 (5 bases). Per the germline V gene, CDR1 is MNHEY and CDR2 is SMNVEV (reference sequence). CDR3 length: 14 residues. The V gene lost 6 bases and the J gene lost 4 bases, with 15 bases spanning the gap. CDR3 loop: CASSVLRASTEAFF. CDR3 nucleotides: TGTGCCAGCAGCGTCCTCAGGGCCAGCACTGAAGCTTTCTTT.

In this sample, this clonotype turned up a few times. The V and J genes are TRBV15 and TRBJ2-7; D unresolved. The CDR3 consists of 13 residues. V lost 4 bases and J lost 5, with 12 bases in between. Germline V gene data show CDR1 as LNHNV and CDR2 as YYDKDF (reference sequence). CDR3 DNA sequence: TGTGCCACCAGCATCAACTCAAGGGACGAGCAGTACTTC. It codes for CATSINSRDEQYF.

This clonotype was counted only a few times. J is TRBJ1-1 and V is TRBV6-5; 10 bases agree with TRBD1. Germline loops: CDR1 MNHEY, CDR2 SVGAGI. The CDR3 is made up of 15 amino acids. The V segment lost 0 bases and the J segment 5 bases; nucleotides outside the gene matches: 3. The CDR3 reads CASSYSVDRGTEAFF. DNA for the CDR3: TGTGCCAGCAGTTACTCAGTGGACAGGGGGACTGAAGCTTTCTTT.

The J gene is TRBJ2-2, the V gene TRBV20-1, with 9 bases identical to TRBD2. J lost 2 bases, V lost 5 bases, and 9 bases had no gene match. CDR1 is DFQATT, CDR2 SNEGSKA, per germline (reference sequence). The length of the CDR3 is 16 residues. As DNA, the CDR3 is TGCAGTGCTCGAAGAGCGGGGACTAGCAACACCGGGGAGCTGTTTTTT. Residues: CSARRAGTSNTGELFF.

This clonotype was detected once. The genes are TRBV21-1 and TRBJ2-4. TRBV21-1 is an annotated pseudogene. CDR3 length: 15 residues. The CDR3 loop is CASSKVVGAKNIQYF. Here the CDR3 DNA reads TGTGCCAGCAGCAAAGTGGTCGGAGCCAAAAACATTCAGTACTTC.

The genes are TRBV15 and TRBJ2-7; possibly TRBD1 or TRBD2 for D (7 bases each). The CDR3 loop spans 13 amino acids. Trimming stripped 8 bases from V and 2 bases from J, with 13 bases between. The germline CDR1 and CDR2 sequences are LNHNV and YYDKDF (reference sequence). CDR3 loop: CATRAGGAYEQYF. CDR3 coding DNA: TGTGCCACCCGGGCAGGGGGGGCCTACGAGCAGTACTTC.

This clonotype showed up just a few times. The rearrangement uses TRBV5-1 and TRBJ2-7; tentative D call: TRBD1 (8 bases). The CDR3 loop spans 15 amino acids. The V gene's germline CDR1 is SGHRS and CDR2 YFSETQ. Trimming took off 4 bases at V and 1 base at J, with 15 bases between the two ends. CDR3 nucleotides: TGCGCCAGCAGCACGAACAGGGGGGGATCCTACGAGCAGTACTTC. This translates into CASSTNRGGSYEQYF.

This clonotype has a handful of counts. This chain's CDR3 is CASSLVDSISYNEQFF. CDR3 sequence (DNA): TGCGCCAGCAGCTTGGTGGACAGCATATCCTACAATGAGCAGTTCTTC. The J gene is TRBJ2-1, the V gene TRBV5-1, with D perhaps matching TRBD1 (6 bases). The germline V and J ends were trimmed by 0 bases and 1 base, with 11 bases remaining between them. Germline assignment: CDR1 SGHRS and CDR2 YFSETQ. The CDR3 consists of 16 residues.

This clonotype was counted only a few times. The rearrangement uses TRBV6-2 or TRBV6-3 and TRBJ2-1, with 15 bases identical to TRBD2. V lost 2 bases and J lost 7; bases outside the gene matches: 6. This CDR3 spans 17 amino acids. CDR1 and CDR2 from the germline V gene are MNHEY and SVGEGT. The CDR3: CASSYRGTSGRWNEQFF. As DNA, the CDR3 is TGTGCCAGCAGTTACAGGGGGACTAGCGGGAGGTGGAATGAGCAGTTCTTC.

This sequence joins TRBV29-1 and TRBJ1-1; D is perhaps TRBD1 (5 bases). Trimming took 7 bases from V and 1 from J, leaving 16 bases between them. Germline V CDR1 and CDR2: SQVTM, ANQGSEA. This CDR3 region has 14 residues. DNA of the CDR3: TGCAGCGCCCAGAGCAGGGCCACGAACACTGAAGCTTTCTTT. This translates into CSAQSRATNTEAFF.

The CDR3 DNA reads TGTGCCAGCAGTTTAAAGGGATTAAACTATGGCTACACCTTC. Amino acids: CASSLKGLNYGYTF. V gene TRBV12-3 or TRBV12-4 combines with J gene TRBJ1-2; no reliable D call. Trimming left V 2 bases short and J 2 bases short, with 9 bases between. The CDR3 runs to 14 residues.

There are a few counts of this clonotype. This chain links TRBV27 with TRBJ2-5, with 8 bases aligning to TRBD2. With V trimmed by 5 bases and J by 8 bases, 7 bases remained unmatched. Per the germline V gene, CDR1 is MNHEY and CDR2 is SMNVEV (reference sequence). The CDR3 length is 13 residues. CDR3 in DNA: TGTGCCAGCAGTCCCCCGGGACTAGTCACCCAGTACTTC. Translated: CASSPPGLVTQYF.

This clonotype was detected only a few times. CDR3 coding DNA: TGTGCCAGCAGTGAACGGGGCGGATACTATGGCTACACCTTC. This gives the protein CASSERGGYYGYTF. The chain couples TRBV6-1 to TRBJ1-2, with D perhaps TRBD1 (5 bases). Germline CDR1 reads MNHNS; CDR2 reads SASEGT. V shed 2 bases and J shed 3 bases, with 10 bases lying between them. The CDR3 length is 14 residues.

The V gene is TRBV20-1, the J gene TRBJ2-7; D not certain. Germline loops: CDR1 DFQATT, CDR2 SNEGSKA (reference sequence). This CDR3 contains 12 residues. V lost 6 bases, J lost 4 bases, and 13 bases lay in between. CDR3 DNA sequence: TGCAGTGCCAAGCTCCACGCTTACGAGCAGTACTTC. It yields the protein CSAKLHAYEQYF.

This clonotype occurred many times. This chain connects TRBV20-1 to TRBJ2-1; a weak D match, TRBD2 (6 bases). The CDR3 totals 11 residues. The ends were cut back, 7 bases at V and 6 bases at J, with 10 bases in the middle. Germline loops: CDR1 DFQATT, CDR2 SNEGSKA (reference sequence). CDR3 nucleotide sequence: TGCAGTGTAAAGCGGGCCAATGAGCAGTTCTTC. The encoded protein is CSVKRANEQFF.

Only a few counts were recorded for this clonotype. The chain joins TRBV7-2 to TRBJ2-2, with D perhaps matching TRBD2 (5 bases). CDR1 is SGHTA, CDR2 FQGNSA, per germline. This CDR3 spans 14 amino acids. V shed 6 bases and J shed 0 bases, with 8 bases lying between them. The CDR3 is CASRSGPNTGELFF. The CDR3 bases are TGTGCCAGCAGGAGCGGCCCGAACACCGGGGAGCTGTTTTTT.

In DNA form, the CDR3 reads TGTGCCAGCAGTGAAGGGCCAGGGTATAATTCACCCCTCCACTTT. This encodes CASSEGPGYNSPLHF. This chain joins TRBV6-1 and TRBJ1-6; D may be TRBD1 (5 bases). There are 15 residues in the CDR3. Trimming took 1 base from V and 4 from J, leaving 8 bases between them. The germline V gene has CDR1 MNHNS and CDR2 SASEGT.

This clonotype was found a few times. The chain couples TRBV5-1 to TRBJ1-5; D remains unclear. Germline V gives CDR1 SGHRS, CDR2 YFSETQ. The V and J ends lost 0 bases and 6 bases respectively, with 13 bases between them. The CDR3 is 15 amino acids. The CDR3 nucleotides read TGCGCCAGCAGCTTGGATCCGGGGTTTGGTCAGCCCCAGCATTTT. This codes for CASSLDPGFGQPQHF.

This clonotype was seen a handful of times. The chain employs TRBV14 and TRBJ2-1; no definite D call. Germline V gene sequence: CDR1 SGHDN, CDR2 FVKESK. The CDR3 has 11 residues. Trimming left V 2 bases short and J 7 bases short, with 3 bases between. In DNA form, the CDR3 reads TGTGCCAGCAGCCAATTTAATGAGCAGTTCTTC. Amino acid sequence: CASSQFNEQFF.

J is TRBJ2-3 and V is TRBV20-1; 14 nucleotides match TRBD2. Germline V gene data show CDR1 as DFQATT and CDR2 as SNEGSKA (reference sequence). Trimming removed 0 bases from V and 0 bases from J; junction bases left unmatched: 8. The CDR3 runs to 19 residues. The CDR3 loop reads CSARDREGLAGDSTDTQYF. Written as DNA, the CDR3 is TGCAGTGCTAGAGATAGGGAGGGACTAGCGGGGGACAGCACAGATACGCAGTATTTT.

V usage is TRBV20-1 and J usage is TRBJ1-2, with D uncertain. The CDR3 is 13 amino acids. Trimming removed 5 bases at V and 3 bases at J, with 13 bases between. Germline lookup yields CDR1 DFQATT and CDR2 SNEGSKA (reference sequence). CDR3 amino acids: CSAFPPGYYGYTF. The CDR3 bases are TGCAGTGCTTTTCCGCCAGGATACTATGGCTACACCTTC.